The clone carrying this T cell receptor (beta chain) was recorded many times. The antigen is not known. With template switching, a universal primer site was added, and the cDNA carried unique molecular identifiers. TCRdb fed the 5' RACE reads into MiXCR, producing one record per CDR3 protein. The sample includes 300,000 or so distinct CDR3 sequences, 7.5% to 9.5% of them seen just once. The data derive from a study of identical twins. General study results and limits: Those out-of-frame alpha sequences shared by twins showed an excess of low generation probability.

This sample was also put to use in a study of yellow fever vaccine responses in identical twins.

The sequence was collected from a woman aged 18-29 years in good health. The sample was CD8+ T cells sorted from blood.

The CDR3 nucleotides read TGTGCCAGCAGTGACTCAGCGGGTTCCTACAATGAGCAGTTCTTC. Amino acids: CASSDSAGSYNEQFF. The V call is TRBV6-4, the J call TRBJ2-1; D is perhaps TRBD2 (6 bases). This CDR3 spans 15 amino acids. Trimming removed 0 bases from V and 1 base from J, with 7 bases in between. Germline V CDR1 and CDR2: MRHNA, SNTAGT.